A selection of T cell receptor beta chains follows, all from one sample in a study of T cell responses to AZD1222 COVID-19 vaccine. The protocol was immunoSEQ multiplex PCR, while the TCRdb copy is restricted to in-frame clones and leaves out a portion. This sample has tens of thousands of clones, with more than 75% found just once. Sequencing used peripheral blood, obtained 28 days after the second AZD1222 dose. These receptors were collected from an adult who received the AZD1222 COVID-19 vaccine. Each CDR3 is given with its conserved first and last residue. The D gene is left open where the match is weak. Size is omitted from some rows. Given values are once, few, many or a class for expanded clones.

J gene,clone size,V gene,D gene,CDR3 protein,CDR3 DNA
TRBJ2-2,-,TRBV19,TRBD2,CASSLTSGSSTGELFF,TGTGCCAGTAGCCTGACTAGCGGGAGTAGCACCGGGGAGCTGTTTTTT
TRBJ1-5,once,TRBV2,-,CASSEFQGGEQPQHF,TGTGCCAGCAGTGAGTTCCAAGGGGGTGAACAGCCCCAGCATTTT
TRBJ1-1,-,TRBV10-1,-,CASSTELLPNTEAFF,TGCGCCAGCAGTACCGAACTGCTGCCGAACACTGAAGCTTTCTTT
TRBJ2-1,-,TRBV19,TRBD1,CASSRDRGYNEQFF,TGTGCCAGTAGTCGAGACAGGGGATACAATGAGCAGTTCTTC
TRBJ1-1,-,TRBV5-1,-,CASKESAEAFF,TGCGCCAGCAAGGAGAGCGCTGAAGCTTTCTTT
TRBJ2-2,-,TRBV6-5,TRBD2,CASGTSGSSGELFF,TGTGCCAGCGGGACTAGCGGGAGCTCCGGGGAGCTGTTTTTT
TRBJ1-5,-,TRBV5-1,TRBD1,CASSPTGGSSQPQHF,TGCGCCAGCAGCCCGACAGGGGGAAGTAGTCAGCCCCAGCATTTT
TRBJ2-1,-,TRBV6-6,TRBD1,CASTWDRLYNEQFF,TGTGCCAGCACTTGGGACAGACTCTACAATGAGCAGTTCTTC
TRBJ2-2,-,TRBV5-1,-,CASMPGLMNTGELFF,TGCGCCAGCATGCCGGGACTCATGAACACCGGGGAGCTGTTTTTT
TRBJ2-1,-,TRBV5-8,-,CASSLYGYNEQFF,TGTGCCAGCAGCTTGTACGGCTACAATGAGCAGTTCTTC
TRBJ1-5,once,TRBV7-9,TRBD1,CASSPPGTGNQPQHF,TGTGCCAGCAGCCCCCCCGGGACAGGGAATCAGCCCCAGCATTTT
TRBJ1-5,few,TRBV30,-,CAWSVHNDQPQHF,TGTGCCTGGAGTGTACACAACGATCAGCCCCAGCATTTT
TRBJ2-1,-,TRBV25-1,-,CASSAGVQMRSEQFF,TGTGCCAGCAGTGCGGGAGTCCAAATGAGGAGTGAGCAGTTCTTC
TRBJ2-2,-,TRBV7-8,-,CATQRETYTGELFF,TGTGCCACCCAACGAGAGACTTACACCGGGGAGCTGTTTTTT
TRBJ2-5,-,TRBV21-1,-,CASSKKTETQYF,TGTGCCAGCAGCAAAAAGACGGAGACCCAGTACTTC
TRBJ1-2,few,TRBV11-2,TRBD1,CASSPGQGANYGYTF,TGTGCCAGCAGCCCTGGACAGGGGGCGAACTATGGCTACACCTTC